This T cell receptor beta chain comes out of a study of cytomegalovirus exposure and HLA in healthy donors. Across the whole study: Unique TCR beta sequences numbering approximately 100 million came from around 180 million T cells in an earlier analysis. Study-level findings and limits: Researchers had no immune exposure information except CMV serostatus available.

The PCR was carried out with 60 Vbeta primers and 13 Jbeta primers. Repertoires were generated with immunoSEQ multiplex PCR, while TCRdb's copy carries only in-frame clones and drops some. The repertoire holds about 150,000 clones, with 73% as singletons. The donors were healthy bone marrow donors. As to this clone: Its antigen remains unknown.

CDR3 length: 14 residues. V lost 2 bases, J lost 1 base, and 6 bases lay in between. Germline V gives CDR1 LGHNA, CDR2 YNFKEQ. This clonotype was sampled from a woman between 18 and 29 years old in good health and CMV-seronegative. This chain connects TRBV4-2 to TRBJ1-3; D not resolved. The specimen was PBMCs. CDR3 residues: CASSQSGSGNTIYF. The CDR3 bases are TGTGCCAGCAGCCAATCGGGGTCTGGAAACACCATATATTTT.